This T cell receptor (beta chain) is drawn from a study of lymphopenia after photon versus proton radiotherapy. For this clone: Its antigen remains unknown.

Study results and limitations: Post-nadir diversity loss with photons came from oligoclonal expansion, particularly CD8+ Temra cells. Photon-treated patients lost naive T cells and TCR diversity; proton-treated stayed stable. Better survival with proton therapy was suggested as possible, not demonstrated. In patients who died, overall survival fell as post-nadir TCR diversity dropped more.

The CDR3 length is 14 residues. The germline V gene encodes CDR1 SGDLS and CDR2 YYNGEE. V lost 0 bases to trimming and J lost 3 bases, with 10 bases between them. The method was immunoSEQ multiplex PCR; TCRdb's version includes in-frame clones alone and lacks a portion of them. The sample includes about 70,000 clones, over 80% of them seen just once. Here the sequenced sample was peripheral blood, taken from a patient treated with proton-based radiotherapy. V is TRBV9 and J is TRBJ2-7; no clear D. The origin of this receptor is an elderly man with esophageal cancer. CDR3 residues: CASSVAVGNYEQYF. CDR3 in DNA: TGTGCCAGCAGCGTAGCAGTAGGGAACTACGAGCAGTACTTC.